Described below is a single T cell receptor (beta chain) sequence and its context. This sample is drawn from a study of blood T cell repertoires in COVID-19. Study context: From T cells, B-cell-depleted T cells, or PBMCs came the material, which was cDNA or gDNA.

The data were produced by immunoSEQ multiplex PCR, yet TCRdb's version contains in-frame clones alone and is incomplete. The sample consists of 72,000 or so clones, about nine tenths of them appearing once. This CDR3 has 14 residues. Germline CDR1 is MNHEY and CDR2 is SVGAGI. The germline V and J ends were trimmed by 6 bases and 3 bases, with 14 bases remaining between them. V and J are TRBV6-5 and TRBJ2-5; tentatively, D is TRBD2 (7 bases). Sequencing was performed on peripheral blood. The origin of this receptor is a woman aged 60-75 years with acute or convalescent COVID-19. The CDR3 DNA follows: TGTGCCAGCAGGGGACAAGGGGGGGAAGAGACCCAGTACTTC. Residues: CASRGQGGEETQYF.